These T cell receptor beta chains were read from a single sample in a study of shared clonotypes between healthy human individuals. Assay used: immunoSEQ multiplex PCR; TCRdb lists only in-frame clones, some missing. The table shows about 2.3 million clones, with over 85% occurring only once. Specimen: naive CD4+ T cells from PBMCs. These receptors originate from a man aged 18 to 29 in good health. Some clones in this sample may be carry-over from other donors' samples. Each CDR3 is given with its conserved first and last residue. The D gene is left open where the match is weak. Some rows have no size entry. The others give once, few or many, or a class for an expanded clone.

v_call,clone_size,d_call,j_call,cdr3_nt,cdr3_aa
TRBV7-9,.,TRBD2,TRBJ2-1,TGTGCCAGCAGCTTCGGGACTAGCGGGAGTAAGGCTGAGCAGTTCTTC,CASSFGTSGSKAEQFF
TRBV2,.,TRBD1,TRBJ2-7,TGTGCCAGCAGTGATGGGACAGTGTACGAGCAGTACTTC,CASSDGTVYEQYF
TRBV6-6,.,.,TRBJ2-5,TGTGCCAGCACCAACCGAGCGGTACAAGAGACCCAGTACTTC,CASTNRAVQETQYF
TRBV2,.,TRBD2,TRBJ2-5,TGTGCCAGCAGGGCTAGCGGGGGGGGTTACGAGACCCAGTACTTC,CASRASGGGYETQYF
TRBV18,.,TRBD2,TRBJ2-1,TGTGCCAGCTCACCTACAACTAGCGGGAGTTACAATGAGCAGTTCTTC,CASSPTTSGSYNEQFF
TRBV28,.,.,TRBJ2-2,TGTGCCAGCAGCGCCGGGGAGCTGTTTTTT,CASSAGELFF
TRBV2,.,.,TRBJ2-1,TGTGCCAGCAGTGTCCGCGAGGAAGGGGTCTTC,CASSVREEGVF
TRBV7-9,.,.,TRBJ1-3,TGTGCCAGCAGCCCCCCGAGCTCTGGAAACACCATATATTTT,CASSPPSSGNTIYF
TRBV14,.,.,TRBJ2-5,TGTGCCAGCAGCCGAGGGGAGACCCAGTACTTC,CASSRGETQYF
TRBV7-2,.,.,TRBJ1-2,TGTGCCAGCAGCTTAGCGGGCGCCAACTATGGCTACACCTTC,CASSLAGANYGYTF
TRBV18,.,TRBD2,TRBJ2-3,TGTGCCAGCTCACCAAGGTCCACTAGCGGGAGGGAAAATACGCAGTATTTT,CASSPRSTSGRENTQYF
TRBV18,.,.,TRBJ2-3,TGTGCCAGCTCACCACTCCGGAGCACAGATACGCAGTATTTT,CASSPLRSTDTQYF
TRBV11-2,.,.,TRBJ2-7,TGTGCCAGCAGCTTAGGCCGCTACGAGCAGTACTTC,CASSLGRYEQYF
TRBV14,.,.,TRBJ2-7,TGTGCCAGCAGTCCCATAGCGGCCGGTTTGGAGCAGTACTTC,CASSPIAAGLEQYF
TRBV9,.,.,TRBJ1-1,TGTGCCAGCAGCGTAGGGCAGTGGAACACTGAAGCTTTCTTT,CASSVGQWNTEAFF
TRBV19,.,.,TRBJ1-5,TGTGCCAGTAGTATAAGGGGGAGCAATCAGCCCCAGCATTTT,CASSIRGSNQPQHF
TRBV7-2,.,.,TRBJ2-5,TGTGCCAGCAGCACGGGGCCACCAGGAGAGACCCAGTACTTC,CASSTGPPGETQYF
TRBV5-1,.,.,TRBJ2-6,TGCGCCAGCAGCTTTGACAGTTCTGGGGCCAACGTCCTGACTTTC,CASSFDSSGANVLTF
TRBV18,few,.,TRBJ1-1,TGTGCCAGCTCTGAGAACACTGAAGCTTTCTTT,CASSENTEAFF
TRBV19,.,TRBD2,TRBJ2-2,TGTGCCAGTAGTCCGGGACTAGCGGGGAGGGAGCTGTTTTTT,CASSPGLAGRELFF
TRBV7-2,once,TRBD2,TRBJ2-7,TGTGCCAGCAGCAGCGGGGGGCCCTACGACGAGCAGTACTTC,CASSSGGPYDEQYF
TRBV19,.,.,TRBJ2-3,TGTGCCAGTCGCAAGGGGGGGACAAACACAGATACGCAGTATTTT,CASRKGGTNTDTQYF
TRBV6-6,.,.,TRBJ1-2,TGTGCCAGCAGTTACGCCCCAGGGGCGGGCTATGGCTACACCTTC,CASSYAPGAGYGYTF
TRBV4-3,.,TRBD1,TRBJ2-7,TGCGCCAGCAGCCAAGGGGACAGGGTCGGCGAGCAGTACTTC,CASSQGDRVGEQYF
TRBV19,.,.,TRBJ1-2,TGTGCCAGTAGTGTACAGAGCTATGGCTACACCTTC,CASSVQSYGYTF
TRBV9,.,TRBD2,TRBJ2-1,TGTGCCAGCAGCCCTCGGCTAGCGGAAGAAGGTCGGTTCTTC,CASSPRLAEEGRFF
TRBV5-6,.,.,TRBJ1-2,TGTGCCAGCAGCTTGGAGTCTTTCTACACCTTC,CASSLESFYTF
TRBV19,once,TRBD2,TRBJ2-2,TGTGCCAGTAGTGGGTTAGCGGGAATGATCGGGGAGCTGTTTTTT,CASSGLAGMIGELFF
TRBV5-5,.,.,TRBJ2-6,TGTGCCAGCACTCGAACAGGCCCCACTGGGGCCAACGTCCTGACTTTC,CASTRTGPTGANVLTF
TRBV5-4,.,.,TRBJ2-2,TGTGCCAGCAGCTTGGCAACCGGGGGCTGGGACACCGGGGAGCTGTTTTTT,CASSLATGGWDTGELFF
TRBV5-1,.,.,TRBJ2-5,TGCGCCAGCAGCTACAACCTCCTTAAGGGAGGAGAGACCCAGTACTTC,CASSYNLLKGGETQYF
TRBV5-4,.,TRBD2,TRBJ2-1,TGTGCCAGCAGCAAGAGACTAGCGGGATCGCATAGCTCCTACAATGAGCAGTTCTTC,CASSKRLAGSHSSYNEQFF
TRBV6-1,.,TRBD2,TRBJ2-7,TGTGCCAGCAGTGCCGGGACTAGCGGGAGTGGAGCGCGAGAGCAGTACTTC,CASSAGTSGSGAREQYF
TRBV2,.,.,TRBJ1-5,TGTGCCAGTAGGCCAGGGGAAGGCAATCAGCCCCAGCATTTT,CASRPGEGNQPQHF
TRBV4-1,.,.,TRBJ1-4,TGCGCCAGCAGCCGACCTTTGGGGGACGGAAAAAGGGTTTCGGAAGAAAAACTGTTTTTT,CASSRPLGDGKRVSEEKLFF
TRBV27,.,TRBD1,TRBJ2-7,TGTGCCAGCAGTCCCTGGGACAGGGGCTCCTACGAGCAGTACTTC,CASSPWDRGSYEQYF
TRBV28,once,TRBD1,TRBJ2-7,TGTGCCAGCAGTTTAGGGACAGCGAACTACGAGCAGTACTTC,CASSLGTANYEQYF
TRBV5-1,once,.,TRBJ2-7,TGCGCCAGCAGCCAGATCCGGGACGGCTCCTACGAGCAGTACTTC,CASSQIRDGSYEQYF
TRBV18,.,TRBD1,TRBJ2-3,TGTGCCAGCACATTACAGGGGGGATTCACAGATACGCAGTATTTT,CASTLQGGFTDTQYF
TRBV28,.,TRBD2,TRBJ2-1,TGTGCCAGCAGGATGGGACTAATGCAGTTCTTC,CASRMGLMQFF
TRBV27,.,TRBD1,TRBJ1-2,TGTGCCAGCAGTGCGAGTCGGCCAGGGGGCGGCTACACCTTC,CASSASRPGGGYTF
TRBV5-1,once,.,TRBJ1-3,TGCGCCAGCAGCTTGGACCCGGCAGGTATCTCTGGAAACACCATATATTTT,CASSLDPAGISGNTIYF
TRBV19,.,.,TRBJ1-3,TGTGCCAGTAGTTCATCGAGGATGTCCTCTGGAAACACCATATATTTT,CASSSSRMSSGNTIYF
TRBV7-2,.,TRBD1,TRBJ2-7,TGTGCCAGCAGCTCCCCAAACCAGGGGGTGGCACACGAGCAGTACTTC,CASSSPNQGVAHEQYF
TRBV28,once,TRBD1,TRBJ1-3,TGTGCCAGCTTTGCAGGGGGCTCTGGAAACACCATATATTTT,CASFAGGSGNTIYF
TRBV2,once,TRBD1,TRBJ2-5,TGTGCCAGCAGCGGTCAGGGGGCTAGCGAGACCCAGTACTTC,CASSGQGASETQYF
TRBV29-1,.,TRBD1,TRBJ2-7,TGCAGCGTTGAACCAGGACAGGGAGGCGAGCAGTACTTC,CSVEPGQGGEQYF
TRBV19,.,.,TRBJ1-5,TGTGCCAGTAGAACGGACAGCCCCTATAGCAATCAGCCCCAGCATTTT,CASRTDSPYSNQPQHF
TRBV27,.,.,TRBJ2-2,TGTGCCAGCACCCCCCTTGGGGGGAGAAGGGCCGGGGAGCTGTTTTTT,CASTPLGGRRAGELFF
TRBV5-1,.,.,TRBJ1-5,TGCGCCAGCCCCCTGTCGGGGATCAGCAATCAGCCCCAGCATTTT,CASPLSGISNQPQHF
TRBV7-3,.,TRBD1,TRBJ2-3,TGTGCCAGCAGCACCACAGGGGATAGCACAGATACGCAGTATTTT,CASSTTGDSTDTQYF
TRBV19,.,TRBD1,TRBJ1-5,TGTGCCAGTAGCCAGGACAGGGTTTATCAGCCCCAGCATTTT,CASSQDRVYQPQHF
TRBV7-9,.,TRBD1,TRBJ1-2,TGTGCCAGCAGCTCGACGACAGGGACCCCCGCCTTCTATGGCTACACCTTC,CASSSTTGTPAFYGYTF
TRBV5-1,.,TRBD2,TRBJ2-1,TGCGCCAGCAGCTTACTGACTAGCCCCCAGATCAATGAGCAGTTCTTC,CASSLLTSPQINEQFF
TRBV2,.,.,TRBJ2-5,TGTGCCAGCAACCGAGCGGAAGAGACCCAGTACTTC,CASNRAEETQYF